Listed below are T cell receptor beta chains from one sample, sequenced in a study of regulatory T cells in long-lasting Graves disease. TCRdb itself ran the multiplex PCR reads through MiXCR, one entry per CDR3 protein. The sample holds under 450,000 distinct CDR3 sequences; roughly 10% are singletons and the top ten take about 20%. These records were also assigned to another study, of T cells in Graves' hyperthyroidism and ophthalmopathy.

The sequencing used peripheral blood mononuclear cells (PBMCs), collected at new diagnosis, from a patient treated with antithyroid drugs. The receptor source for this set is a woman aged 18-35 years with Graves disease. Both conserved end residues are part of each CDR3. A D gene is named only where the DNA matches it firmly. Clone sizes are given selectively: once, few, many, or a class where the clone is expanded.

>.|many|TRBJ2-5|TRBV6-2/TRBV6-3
CASRPRALAVTQYF
TGTGCCAGCAGACCACGGGCCCTGGCTGTGACCCAGTACTTC
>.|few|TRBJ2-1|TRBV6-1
CASTATSTSSYNEQFF
TGTGCCAGCACCGCTACCAGTACGAGCTCCTACAATGAGCAGTTCTTC
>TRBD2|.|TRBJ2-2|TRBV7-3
CASSSLMSVGGTGELFF
TGTGCCAGCAGCTCCCTGATGAGCGTGGGGGGGACCGGGGAGCTGTTTTTT
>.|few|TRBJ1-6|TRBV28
CASSFFVDRPNSPLHF
TGTGCCAGCAGTTTTTTCGTTGACAGGCCGAATTCACCCCTCCACTTT
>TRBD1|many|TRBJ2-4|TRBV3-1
CASTRQGGNIQYF
TGTGCCAGCACCCGACAGGGTGGGAACATTCAGTACTTC
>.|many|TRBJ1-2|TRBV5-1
CASSFQNYGYTF
TGCGCCAGCAGCTTCCAAAACTATGGCTACACCTTC
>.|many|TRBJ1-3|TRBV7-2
CASSDDTGNTIYF
TGTGCCAGCAGCGACGACACTGGAAACACCATATATTTT
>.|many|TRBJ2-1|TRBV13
CASSFLGRGYNEQFF
TGTGCCAGCAGCTTTCTGGGACGGGGATACAATGAGCAGTTCTTC
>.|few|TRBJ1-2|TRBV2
CAPRGGRTRDGYTF
TGTGCCCCGAGGGGGGGCAGGACGAGGGATGGCTACACCTTC
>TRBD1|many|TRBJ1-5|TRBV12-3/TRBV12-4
CASGGTGTGKLAQHF
TGTGCCAGCGGAGGGACTGGGACAGGAAAGTTGGCCCAGCATTTT
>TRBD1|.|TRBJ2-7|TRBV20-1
CSARGTTGTGYEQYF
TGCAGTGCTAGAGGGACGACAGGGACGGGCTACGAGCAGTACTTC
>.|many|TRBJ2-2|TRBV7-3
CASSLRPGNTGELFF
TGTGCCAGCAGCTTAAGACCCGGGAACACCGGGGAGCTGTTTTTT
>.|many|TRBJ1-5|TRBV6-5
CASSWGPGLNQPQHF
TGTGCCAGCAGTTGGGGCCCGGGACTAAATCAGCCCCAGCATTTT
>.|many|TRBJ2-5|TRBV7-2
CASSLAGGETQYF
TGTGCCAGCAGCTTAGCGGGAGGAGAGACCCAGTACTTC
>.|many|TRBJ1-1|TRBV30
CASGSGRWRKTEAFF
TGTGCCTCTGGATCGGGAAGATGGCGTAAGACTGAAGCTTTCTTT
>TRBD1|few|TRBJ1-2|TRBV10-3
CAIRWDRASTSNYGYTF
TGTGCCATCAGGTGGGACAGGGCCTCCACTTCCAACTATGGCTACACCTTC
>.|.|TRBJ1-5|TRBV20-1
CSARSAWGGQPQHF
TGCAGTGCTAGAAGCGCTTGGGGTGGTCAGCCCCAGCATTTT
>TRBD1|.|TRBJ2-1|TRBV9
CASSRGTGNNEQFF
TGTGCCAGCAGCCGAGGGACAGGGAACAATGAGCAGTTCTTC
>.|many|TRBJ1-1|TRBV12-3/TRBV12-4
CASSFGGKTEAFF
TGTGCCAGCAGTTTCGGGGGGAAGACTGAAGCTTTCTTT
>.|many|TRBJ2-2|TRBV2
CASSIAGAGRTGELFF
TGTGCCAGCAGTATCGCGGGGGCCGGGAGGACCGGGGAGCTGTTTTTT
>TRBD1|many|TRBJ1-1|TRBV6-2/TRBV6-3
CASSSRDRYTEAFF
TGTGCCAGCAGTTCCCGGGACAGGTACACTGAAGCTTTCTTT
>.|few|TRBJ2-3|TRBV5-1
CASSFSSQGTTDTQYF
TGCGCCAGCAGCTTTAGTTCCCAGGGGACCACAGATACGCAGTATTTT
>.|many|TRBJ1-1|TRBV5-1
CASSPQDLDMNTEAFF
TGCGCCAGCAGCCCACAAGACTTGGACATGAACACTGAAGCTTTCTTT
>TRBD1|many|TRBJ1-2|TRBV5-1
CASRPQGDRGYTF
TGCGCCAGCAGACCGCAGGGGGATCGTGGCTACACCTTC
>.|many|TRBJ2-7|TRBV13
CASSHRDKSYEQYF
TGTGCCAGCAGCCACCGGGACAAATCCTACGAGCAGTACTTC
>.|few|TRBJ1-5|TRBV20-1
CSARGRGLPFGPQHF
TGCAGTGCTAGAGGTAGGGGACTGCCGTTCGGGCCCCAGCATTTT
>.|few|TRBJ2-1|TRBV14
CASSQDWGVRTYNEQFF
TGTGCCAGCAGCCAAGATTGGGGCGTCAGAACCTACAATGAGCAGTTCTTC
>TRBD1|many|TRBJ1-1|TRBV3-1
CASSQVSEFGTGELRRDPNTEAFF
TGTGCCAGCAGCCAAGTATCGGAGTTCGGAACAGGGGAACTCCGTAGGGATCCGAACACTGAAGCTTTCTTT
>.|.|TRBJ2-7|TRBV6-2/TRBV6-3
CASSYFAPGTDYEQYF
TGTGCCAGCAGTTACTTTGCGCCCGGGACCGACTACGAGCAGTACTTC
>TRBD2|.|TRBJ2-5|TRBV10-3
CAISEPGLVSSGETQYF
TGTGCCATCAGTGAGCCCGGACTAGTTAGTTCGGGGGAGACCCAGTACTTC
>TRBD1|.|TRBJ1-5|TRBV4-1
CASSQDVPGGGQPQHF
TGCGCCAGCAGCCAAGATGTTCCAGGGGGTGGTCAGCCCCAGCATTTT
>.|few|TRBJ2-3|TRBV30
CAWSVRGSTDTQYF
TGTGCCTGGAGTGTACGTGGAAGCACAGATACGCAGTATTTT
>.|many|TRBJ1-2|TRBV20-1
CSASRSTYGYTF
TGCAGTGCTAGTAGGTCAACCTATGGCTACACCTTC
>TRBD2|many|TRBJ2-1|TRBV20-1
CSGWREVYNEQFF
TGCAGTGGCTGGCGGGAGGTCTACAATGAGCAGTTCTTC
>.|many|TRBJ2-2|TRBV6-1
CASSHPGRNTGELFF
TGTGCCAGCAGTCACCCCGGGAGGAACACCGGGGAGCTGTTTTTT
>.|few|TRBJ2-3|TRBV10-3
CATQDKATDTQYF
TGTGCCACCCAGGACAAAGCTACAGATACGCAGTATTTT
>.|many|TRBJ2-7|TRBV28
CASSRGLVGQYF
TGTGCCAGCAGCCGGGGACTCGTCGGGCAGTACTTC
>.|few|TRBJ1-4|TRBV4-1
CASSQDDGGGEKLFF
TGCGCCAGCAGCCAAGATGACGGGGGAGGCGAAAAACTGTTTTTT
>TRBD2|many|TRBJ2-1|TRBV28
CASTTGLAETYNEQFF
TGTGCCAGCACTACGGGACTAGCTGAGACCTACAATGAGCAGTTCTTC
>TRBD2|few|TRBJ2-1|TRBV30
CAWEGGRANEQFF
TGTGCCTGGGAGGGAGGGAGGGCCAATGAGCAGTTCTTC
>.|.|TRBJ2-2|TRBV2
CASRPTALVGELFF
TGTGCCAGCAGACCAACCGCCCTGGTCGGGGAGCTGTTTTTT
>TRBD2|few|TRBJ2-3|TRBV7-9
CASTPSGGGTQYF
TGTGCCAGCACCCCATCTGGGGGGGGTACGCAGTATTTT
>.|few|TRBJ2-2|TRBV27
CASSSYRENTGELFF
TGTGCCAGCAGTTCGTACAGAGAGAACACCGGGGAGCTGTTTTTT
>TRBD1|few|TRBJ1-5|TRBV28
CASSLFYPRGYNQPQHF
TGTGCCAGCAGTTTATTCTACCCCAGGGGGTACAATCAGCCCCAGCATTTT
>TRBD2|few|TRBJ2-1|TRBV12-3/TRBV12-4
CASRKSPGGGSYNEQFF
TGTGCCAGCAGAAAGTCGCCCGGGGGGGGCTCCTACAATGAGCAGTTCTTC
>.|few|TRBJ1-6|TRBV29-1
CSAGGPDSPLHF
TGCAGCGCTGGGGGGCCTGATTCACCCCTCCACTTT
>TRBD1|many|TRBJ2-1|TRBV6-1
CASSPGTDYNEQFF
TGTGCCAGCAGCCCTGGGACAGACTACAATGAGCAGTTCTTC
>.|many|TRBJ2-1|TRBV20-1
CSAKGAVNEQFF
TGCAGTGCTAAGGGAGCAGTCAATGAGCAGTTCTTC
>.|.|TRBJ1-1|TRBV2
CATAESDPGRFYVNTEAFF
TGTGCCACTGCCGAGTCAGACCCCGGACGATTTTACGTGAACACTGAAGCTTTCTTT
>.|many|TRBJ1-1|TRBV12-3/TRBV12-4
CASSFGVFTEAFF
TGTGCCAGCAGTTTTGGAGTTTTCACTGAAGCTTTCTTT
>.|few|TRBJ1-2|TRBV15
CATSRDSRREGYTF
TGTGCCACCAGCAGAGATTCTAGACGGGAGGGCTACACCTTC
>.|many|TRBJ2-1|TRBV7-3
CASSPEAASYNEQFF
TGTGCCAGCAGCCCAGAGGCGGCTTCCTACAATGAGCAGTTCTTC
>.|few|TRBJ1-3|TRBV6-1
CASRTDGNTIYF
TGTGCCAGCAGGACAGATGGAAACACCATATATTTT
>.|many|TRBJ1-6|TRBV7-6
CASSLFPTGDNSPLHF
TGTGCCAGCAGCTTATTTCCGACAGGTGATAATTCACCCCTCCACTTT